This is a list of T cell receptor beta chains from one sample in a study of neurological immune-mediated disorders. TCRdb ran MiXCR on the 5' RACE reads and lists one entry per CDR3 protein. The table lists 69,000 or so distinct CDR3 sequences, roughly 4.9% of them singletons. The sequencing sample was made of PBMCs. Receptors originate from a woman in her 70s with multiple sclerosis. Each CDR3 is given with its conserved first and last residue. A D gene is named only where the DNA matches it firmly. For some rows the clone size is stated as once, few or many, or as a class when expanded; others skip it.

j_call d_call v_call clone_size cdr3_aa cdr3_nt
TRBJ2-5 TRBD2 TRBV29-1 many CSVWTSVKETQYF TGCAGCGTTTGGACTAGCGTGAAAGAGACCCAGTACTTC
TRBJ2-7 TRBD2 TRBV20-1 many CSAREGLAGTYEQYF TGCAGTGCTAGAGAGGGACTAGCGGGGACCTACGAGCAGTACTTC
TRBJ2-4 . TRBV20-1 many CSALAKNIQYF TGCAGTGCCTTAGCCAAAAACATTCAGTACTTC
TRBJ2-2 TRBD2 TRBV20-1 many CSAKKGPASGRLSGELFF TGCAGTGCTAAAAAGGGGCCGGCTAGCGGGAGATTGTCCGGGGAGCTGTTTTTT
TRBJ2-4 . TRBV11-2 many CASSLEQGNIQYF TGTGCCAGCAGCTTAGAGCAGGGTAACATTCAGTACTTC
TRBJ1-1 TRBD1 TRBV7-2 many CASSKGQGNTEAFF TGTGCCAGCAGCAAGGGACAGGGGAACACTGAAGCTTTCTTT
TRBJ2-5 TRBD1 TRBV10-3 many CAIRGQGLGETQYF TGTGCCATCAGGGGACAGGGGTTAGGAGAGACCCAGTACTTC
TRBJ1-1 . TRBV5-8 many CASSLRTENTEAFF TGTGCCAGCAGCTTGCGGACAGAGAACACTGAAGCTTTCTTT
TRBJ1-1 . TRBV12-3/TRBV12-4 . CASRGHPNTEAFF TGTGCCAGCAGGGGACACCCGAACACTGAAGCTTTCTTT
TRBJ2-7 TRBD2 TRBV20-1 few CSARGGASGSHEQYF TGCAGTGCTAGAGGTGGCGCTAGCGGGAGCCACGAGCAGTACTTC
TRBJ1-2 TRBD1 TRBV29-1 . CSVVQGANYGYTF TGCAGCGTTGTCCAGGGGGCCAACTATGGCTACACCTTC
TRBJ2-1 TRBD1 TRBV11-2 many CASSSNRGRGPNEQFF TGTGCCAGCAGCTCTAACAGGGGTCGTGGGCCCAATGAGCAGTTCTTC
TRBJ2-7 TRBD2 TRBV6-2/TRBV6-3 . CASSYPTLAGGYEQYF TGTGCCAGCAGTTACCCCACGCTAGCGGGAGGCTACGAGCAGTACTTC
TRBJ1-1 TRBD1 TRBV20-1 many CSAIRQGAQNTEAFF TGCAGTGCCATAAGACAGGGGGCCCAGAACACTGAAGCTTTCTTT
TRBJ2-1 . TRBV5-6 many CASSLDLGPHEQFF TGTGCCAGCAGCTTGGATTTGGGGCCCCATGAGCAGTTCTTC
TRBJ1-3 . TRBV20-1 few CSARDPSGPAPGNTIYF TGCAGTGCTAGAGACCCCTCAGGGCCCGCTCCTGGAAACACCATATATTTT
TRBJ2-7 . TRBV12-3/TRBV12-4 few CASSSTWEQYF TGTGCCAGCAGTTCAACTTGGGAGCAGTACTTC
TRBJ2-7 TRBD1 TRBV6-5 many CASPGTAYEQYF TGTGCCAGCCCGGGGACAGCCTACGAGCAGTACTTC
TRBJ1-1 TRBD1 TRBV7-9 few CASEEGAGFNTEAFF TGTGCCAGCGAGGAGGGGGCGGGATTCAACACTGAAGCTTTCTTT
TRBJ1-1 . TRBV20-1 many CSAREGGTEAFF TGCAGTGCTAGAGAGGGGGGCACTGAAGCTTTCTTT
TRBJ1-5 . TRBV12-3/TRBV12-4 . CASSLEGVLAQHF TGTGCCAGCAGTTTAGAGGGAGTCCTAGCCCAGCATTTT
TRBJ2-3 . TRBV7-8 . CASSTRASILTDTQYF TGTGCCAGCAGCACCCGGGCCTCGATTTTGACAGATACGCAGTATTTT
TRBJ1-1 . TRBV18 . CASSHLDSNTEAFF TGTGCCAGCTCACACCTGGACAGCAACACTGAAGCTTTCTTT
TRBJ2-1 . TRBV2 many CASSLLAGGYNEQFF TGTGCCAGCAGCCTACTAGCCGGAGGGTACAATGAGCAGTTCTTC
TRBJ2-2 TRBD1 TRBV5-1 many CASRFTAGTVYTGELFF TGCGCCAGCAGGTTTACCGCCGGGACAGTTTACACCGGGGAGCTGTTTTTT
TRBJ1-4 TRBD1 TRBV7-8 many CASSSQGADDEKLFF TGTGCCAGCAGCTCCCAGGGGGCAGATGATGAAAAACTGTTTTTT
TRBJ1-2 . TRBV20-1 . CSPEGQGYGYTF TGCAGCCCCGAGGGGCAGGGGTATGGCTACACCTTC
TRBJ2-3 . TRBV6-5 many CASRQSTIPRTDTQYF TGTGCCAGCAGACAATCTACTATACCCCGCACAGATACGCAGTATTTT
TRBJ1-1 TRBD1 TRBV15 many CATNRDRGATEAFF TGTGCCACCAATCGGGACAGGGGAGCAACTGAAGCTTTCTTT
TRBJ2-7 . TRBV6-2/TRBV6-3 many CASSNGRSVYEQYF TGTGCCAGCAGCAACGGACGGAGTGTCTACGAGCAGTACTTC
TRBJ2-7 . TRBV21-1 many CARSTLVSYEQYF TGTGCCAGGTCGACGTTAGTCTCCTACGAGCAGTACTTC
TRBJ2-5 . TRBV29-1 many CSVERQETQYF TGCAGCGTTGAGCGCCAAGAGACCCAGTACTTC
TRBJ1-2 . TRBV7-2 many CASSSQTYSF TGTGCCAGCAGCTCCCAGACTTATTCCTTC
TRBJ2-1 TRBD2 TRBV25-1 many CASSEGTRNEQFF TGTGCCAGCAGTGAAGGGACTAGGAATGAGCAGTTCTTC
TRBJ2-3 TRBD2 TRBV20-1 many CSAPTSGSTDTQYF TGCAGTGCGCCGACTAGCGGAAGCACAGATACGCAGTATTTT
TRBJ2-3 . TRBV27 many CATEGLNPDTQYF TGTGCCACAGAGGGACTCAACCCAGATACGCAGTATTTT
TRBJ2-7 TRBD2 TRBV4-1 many CASSQFPTSSGRANEQYF TGCGCCAGCAGCCAATTCCCCACTTCTAGCGGGAGGGCCAACGAGCAGTACTTC
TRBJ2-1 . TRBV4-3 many CASSQGNEQFF TGCGCCAGCAGCCAAGGTAATGAGCAGTTCTTC
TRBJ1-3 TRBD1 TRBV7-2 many CASSSEPRDRGLGNTIYF TGTGCCAGCAGCTCCGAACCTAGGGACAGGGGATTAGGAAACACCATATATTTT
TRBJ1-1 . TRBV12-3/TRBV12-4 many CASSPDRVNTEAFF TGTGCCAGCAGCCCGGACAGAGTGAACACTGAAGCTTTCTTT
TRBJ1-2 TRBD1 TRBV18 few CASSPAGQRYGYTF TGTGCCAGCTCACCTGCGGGACAGCGCTATGGCTACACCTTC
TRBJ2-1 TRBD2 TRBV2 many CASSFLRGGDEQFF TGTGCCAGCAGTTTCTTACGGGGGGGAGATGAGCAGTTCTTC
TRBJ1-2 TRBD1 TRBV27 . CASSSSGTGNYGYTF TGTGCCAGCAGTTCGTCCGGGACAGGGAACTATGGCTACACCTTC
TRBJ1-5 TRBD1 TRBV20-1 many CSARDIAGGHQPQHF TGCAGTGCTAGAGATATCGCAGGGGGCCATCAGCCCCAGCATTTT
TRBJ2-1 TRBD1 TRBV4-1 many CASSRMGQGFNEQFF TGCGCCAGCAGCCGCATGGGACAGGGGTTCAATGAGCAGTTCTTC
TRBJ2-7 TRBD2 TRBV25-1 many CASLPPGTSGRTREQYF TGTGCCAGCCTACCCCCTGGGACTAGCGGGAGGACTCGCGAGCAGTACTTC
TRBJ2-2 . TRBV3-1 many CASSQDVRETGELFF TGTGCCAGCAGCCAAGACGTCAGGGAGACCGGGGAGCTGTTTTTT
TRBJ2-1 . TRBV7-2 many CASSPRGSLQFF TGTGCCAGCAGTCCTAGAGGTAGTCTACAGTTCTTC
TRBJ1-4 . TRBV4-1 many CASSPAGVSEKLFF TGCGCCAGCAGCCCCGCGGGGGTCAGTGAAAAACTGTTTTTT
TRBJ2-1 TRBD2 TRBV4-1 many CASSQEAAGLADNEQFF TGCGCCAGCAGCCAAGAGGCCGCGGGACTAGCGGACAATGAGCAGTTCTTC
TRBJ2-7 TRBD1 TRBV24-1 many CATSDLRDSPHYEQYF TGTGCCACCAGTGATTTACGGGACAGTCCCCACTACGAGCAGTACTTC
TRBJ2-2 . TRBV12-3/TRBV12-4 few CASSFRDTGELFF TGTGCCAGCAGTTTTAGGGACACCGGGGAGCTGTTTTTT
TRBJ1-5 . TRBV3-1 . CASSQAGNQPQHF TGTGCCAGCAGCCAAGCCGGCAATCAGCCCCAGCATTTT